These T cell receptor beta chains were read from a single sample in a study of CD8 T cells in ankylosing spondylitis. Using its own MiXCR run on the 5' RACE reads, TCRdb lists one record per CDR3 protein. The table includes under 400,000 distinct CDR3 sequences, approximately 10% detected once. Sequences were obtained from blood, either unsorted or a sorted T cell fraction (not recorded which). These receptors all stem from a female donor with ankylosing spondylitis or in good health (not recorded which). Each CDR3 is given with its conserved first and last residue. Fields, in order: V gene, J gene, D gene, clone size, CDR3 DNA, CDR3 protein. A D gene is named only where the DNA matches it firmly. Part of the rows lack a size; the others show once, few, many or a class for expanded clones.

V gene: TRBV20-1; J gene: TRBJ2-5; D gene: TRBD1; clone size: few; CDR3 DNA: TGCTGTGCTAGAACCCTTGGACAGGCACCTCAAGAGACCCAGTACTTC; CDR3 protein: CCARTLGQAPQETQYF
V gene: TRBV20-1; J gene: TRBJ1-1; D gene: TRBD1; clone size: many; CDR3 DNA: TGCAGTGCCAATGGACAGGGGATGAACACTGAAGCTTTCTTT; CDR3 protein: CSANGQGMNTEAFF
V gene: TRBV15; J gene: TRBJ2-3; D gene: TRBD2; clone size: many; CDR3 DNA: TGTGCCACCAGCCCTGGGGGAGGGATGATCTCCACAGATACGCAGTATTTT; CDR3 protein: CATSPGGGMISTDTQYF
V gene: TRBV3-1; J gene: TRBJ2-1; D gene: .; clone size: .; CDR3 DNA: TGTGCCTGCAGCCAAGGCATGCGTGGCGGGAAGTACAATGAGCAGTTCTTC; CDR3 protein: CACSQGMRGGKYNEQFF
V gene: TRBV5-1; J gene: TRBJ1-6; D gene: TRBD1; clone size: many; CDR3 DNA: TGCGCCAGCAGCGGGGGACAGGGAGCTAATTCACCCCTCCACTTT; CDR3 protein: CASSGGQGANSPLHF
V gene: TRBV15; J gene: TRBJ1-4; D gene: .; clone size: many; CDR3 DNA: TGTGCCACCAGCAGAGATAAGGGCTTAAATGAAAAACTGTTTTTT; CDR3 protein: CATSRDKGLNEKLFF
V gene: TRBV20-1; J gene: TRBJ2-3; D gene: .; clone size: many; CDR3 DNA: TGCAGTGCTAGAGATCTCCCAGCGGGCCAGGGGAAGGAGTATTTT; CDR3 protein: CSARDLPAGQGKEYF
V gene: TRBV4-3; J gene: TRBJ2-7; D gene: .; clone size: .; CDR3 DNA: TGCGCCAGCAGCCACCGACAGGAGGTCTCCTACGAGCAGTACTTC; CDR3 protein: CASSHRQEVSYEQYF
V gene: TRBV9; J gene: TRBJ2-2; D gene: TRBD2; clone size: many; CDR3 DNA: TGTGCCAGCAGCGCCTTTACTAGCGGGTTTAACACCGGGGAGCTGTTTTTT; CDR3 protein: CASSAFTSGFNTGELFF
V gene: TRBV7-9; J gene: TRBJ1-1; D gene: .; clone size: .; CDR3 DNA: TGTGCCAGCAGCTCACCGACCGCAGGGCGGAGGGGCACCGAAGCTTTCTTT; CDR3 protein: CASSSPTAGRRGTEAFF
V gene: TRBV2; J gene: TRBJ2-7; D gene: TRBD2; clone size: .; CDR3 DNA: TGTGCCAGCTGCCGACAGGGTCCTAGCGGGACCACCTCAATACTAGGCGAGCAGTACTTC; CDR3 protein: CASCRQGPSGTTSILGEQYF
V gene: TRBV7-9; J gene: TRBJ1-3; D gene: .; clone size: many; CDR3 DNA: TGTGCCACCCGCGAAACTGCGGGAAACACCATATATTTT; CDR3 protein: CATRETAGNTIYF
V gene: TRBV6-5; J gene: TRBJ2-3; D gene: .; clone size: .; CDR3 DNA: TGTGCCAGCAGTTACCCCGACAAAGAGAGCGACAGCACAGATACGCAGTATTTT; CDR3 protein: CASSYPDKESDSTDTQYF
V gene: TRBV10-3; J gene: TRBJ2-5; D gene: .; clone size: many; CDR3 DNA: TGTGCCATCGGATCCGAGGAGACCCAGTACTTC; CDR3 protein: CAIGSEETQYF
V gene: TRBV2; J gene: TRBJ1-4; D gene: TRBD1; clone size: .; CDR3 DNA: TGTGCCAGCAGGGGACAGAATAATAATGAAAAACTGTTTTTT; CDR3 protein: CASRGQNNNEKLFF
V gene: TRBV5-6; J gene: TRBJ2-1; D gene: TRBD2; clone size: many; CDR3 DNA: TGTGCCAGCAGCTTAGGGACTAGCCTCCATGAGCAGTTCTTC; CDR3 protein: CASSLGTSLHEQFF
V gene: TRBV3-1; J gene: TRBJ2-7; D gene: .; clone size: many; CDR3 DNA: TGTGCCAGCAGTTCAGGGGAAACTACCTACGAGCAGTACTTC; CDR3 protein: CASSSGETTYEQYF
V gene: TRBV20-1; J gene: TRBJ2-3; D gene: TRBD2; clone size: many; CDR3 DNA: TGCAGTGCTAGAGTCCCTAGCGGGGGCGCAGATACGCAGTATTTT; CDR3 protein: CSARVPSGGADTQYF
V gene: TRBV20-1; J gene: TRBJ2-3; D gene: TRBD1; clone size: few; CDR3 DNA: TGCAGTGCTGACGGCTTGACAGGGGGCACGAAGGGTGGCACAGATACGCAGTATTTT; CDR3 protein: CSADGLTGGTKGGTDTQYF
V gene: TRBV5-1; J gene: TRBJ2-3; D gene: .; clone size: few; CDR3 DNA: TGCGCCAGCAGCTTGGGGGGTGGACGCATCAGCACAGATACGCAGTATTTT; CDR3 protein: CASSLGGGRISTDTQYF
V gene: TRBV18; J gene: TRBJ1-1; D gene: .; clone size: many; CDR3 DNA: TGTGCCAGCTCCCCCCCGAGGTCAACTGAAGCTTTCTTT; CDR3 protein: CASSPPRSTEAFF
V gene: TRBV28; J gene: TRBJ2-1; D gene: .; clone size: many; CDR3 DNA: TGTGCCAGCAGTTTCGCAGGGGCTTACAATGAGCAGTTCTTC; CDR3 protein: CASSFAGAYNEQFF
V gene: TRBV5-1; J gene: TRBJ2-5; D gene: .; clone size: few; CDR3 DNA: TGCGCCAGCAGCTTGGGGGGATTGGGTCCACAAGAGACCCAGTACTTC; CDR3 protein: CASSLGGLGPQETQYF
V gene: TRBV20-1; J gene: TRBJ2-3; D gene: .; clone size: .; CDR3 DNA: TGCAGTGCTAGTCCCACGGTGCCGGCTAGCACAGATACGCAGTATTTT; CDR3 protein: CSASPTVPASTDTQYF
V gene: TRBV5-5; J gene: TRBJ2-1; D gene: TRBD2; clone size: many; CDR3 DNA: TGTGCCAGCAGCTTGGGGCTAGCGGCAAACAATGAGCAGTTCTTC; CDR3 protein: CASSLGLAANNEQFF
V gene: TRBV7-9; J gene: TRBJ2-6; D gene: .; clone size: .; CDR3 DNA: TGTGCCAGCAGCTCCTATTTCTCTGGGGCCAACGTCCTGACTTTC; CDR3 protein: CASSSYFSGANVLTF
V gene: TRBV3-1; J gene: TRBJ2-1; D gene: .; clone size: few; CDR3 DNA: TGTGCCAGCAGCCCACGAGTTCCCGGACAGAAATTTAAGTTCTTC; CDR3 protein: CASSPRVPGQKFKFF
V gene: TRBV5-6; J gene: TRBJ1-4; D gene: TRBD1; clone size: .; CDR3 DNA: TGTGCCAGCAGCTGGAGGGGACAGATAAATGAAAAACTGTTTTTT; CDR3 protein: CASSWRGQINEKLFF
V gene: TRBV4-2; J gene: TRBJ2-2; D gene: TRBD1; clone size: .; CDR3 DNA: TGTGCCAGCAGCCAAGACGCCCGGACAGGGGGACGTGACACCGGGGAGCTGTTTTTT; CDR3 protein: CASSQDARTGGRDTGELFF
V gene: TRBV12-3/TRBV12-4; J gene: TRBJ2-1; D gene: .; clone size: many; CDR3 DNA: TGTGCCAGCACCGGGACTCGCCACTACAATGAGCAGTTCTTC; CDR3 protein: CASTGTRHYNEQFF
V gene: TRBV12-3/TRBV12-4; J gene: TRBJ2-7; D gene: .; clone size: few; CDR3 DNA: TGTGCCAGCAGTTTCGGGACAACTCTCTACGAGCAGTACTTC; CDR3 protein: CASSFGTTLYEQYF
V gene: TRBV7-9; J gene: TRBJ1-2; D gene: .; clone size: .; CDR3 DNA: TGTGCCAGCAGCTTTACGGGGGCGGCCGGCCGCGGCTACACCTTC; CDR3 protein: CASSFTGAAGRGYTF
V gene: TRBV20-1; J gene: TRBJ1-5; D gene: .; clone size: .; CDR3 DNA: TGCAGTGCTAGAGATCCGGACGGGGGACAGCCCCAGCATTTT; CDR3 protein: CSARDPDGGQPQHF
V gene: TRBV18; J gene: TRBJ2-7; D gene: TRBD1; clone size: .; CDR3 DNA: TGTGCCAGCTCCTTCCTGGACAGGGAAAACTACGAGCAGTACTTC; CDR3 protein: CASSFLDRENYEQYF
V gene: TRBV6-5; J gene: TRBJ1-1; D gene: TRBD1; clone size: .; CDR3 DNA: TGTGCCAGCAGTCCTCAGGGGGCTGAAGCTTTCTTT; CDR3 protein: CASSPQGAEAFF
V gene: TRBV5-1; J gene: TRBJ1-1; D gene: .; clone size: .; CDR3 DNA: TGCGCCAGCAGCGCCGACAGAGGGGACACTGAAGCTTTCTTT; CDR3 protein: CASSADRGDTEAFF
V gene: TRBV20-1; J gene: TRBJ2-2; D gene: TRBD1; clone size: many; CDR3 DNA: TGCAGTGCTAGCGATACAGGGGGATTGGTTACCGGGGAGCTGTTTTTT; CDR3 protein: CSASDTGGLVTGELFF
V gene: TRBV15; J gene: TRBJ1-1; D gene: .; clone size: many; CDR3 DNA: TGTGCCACCAGCAGAGTCCACGGGAACACTGAAGCTTTCTTT; CDR3 protein: CATSRVHGNTEAFF
V gene: TRBV20-1; J gene: TRBJ2-7; D gene: .; clone size: many; CDR3 DNA: TGCAGTGCTAGATTCTGGAGCGGCGAGCAGTACTTC; CDR3 protein: CSARFWSGEQYF
V gene: TRBV20-1; J gene: TRBJ2-7; D gene: .; clone size: few; CDR3 DNA: TGCAGTGCTCCCGGGGACCACTACGAGCAGTACTTC; CDR3 protein: CSAPGDHYEQYF